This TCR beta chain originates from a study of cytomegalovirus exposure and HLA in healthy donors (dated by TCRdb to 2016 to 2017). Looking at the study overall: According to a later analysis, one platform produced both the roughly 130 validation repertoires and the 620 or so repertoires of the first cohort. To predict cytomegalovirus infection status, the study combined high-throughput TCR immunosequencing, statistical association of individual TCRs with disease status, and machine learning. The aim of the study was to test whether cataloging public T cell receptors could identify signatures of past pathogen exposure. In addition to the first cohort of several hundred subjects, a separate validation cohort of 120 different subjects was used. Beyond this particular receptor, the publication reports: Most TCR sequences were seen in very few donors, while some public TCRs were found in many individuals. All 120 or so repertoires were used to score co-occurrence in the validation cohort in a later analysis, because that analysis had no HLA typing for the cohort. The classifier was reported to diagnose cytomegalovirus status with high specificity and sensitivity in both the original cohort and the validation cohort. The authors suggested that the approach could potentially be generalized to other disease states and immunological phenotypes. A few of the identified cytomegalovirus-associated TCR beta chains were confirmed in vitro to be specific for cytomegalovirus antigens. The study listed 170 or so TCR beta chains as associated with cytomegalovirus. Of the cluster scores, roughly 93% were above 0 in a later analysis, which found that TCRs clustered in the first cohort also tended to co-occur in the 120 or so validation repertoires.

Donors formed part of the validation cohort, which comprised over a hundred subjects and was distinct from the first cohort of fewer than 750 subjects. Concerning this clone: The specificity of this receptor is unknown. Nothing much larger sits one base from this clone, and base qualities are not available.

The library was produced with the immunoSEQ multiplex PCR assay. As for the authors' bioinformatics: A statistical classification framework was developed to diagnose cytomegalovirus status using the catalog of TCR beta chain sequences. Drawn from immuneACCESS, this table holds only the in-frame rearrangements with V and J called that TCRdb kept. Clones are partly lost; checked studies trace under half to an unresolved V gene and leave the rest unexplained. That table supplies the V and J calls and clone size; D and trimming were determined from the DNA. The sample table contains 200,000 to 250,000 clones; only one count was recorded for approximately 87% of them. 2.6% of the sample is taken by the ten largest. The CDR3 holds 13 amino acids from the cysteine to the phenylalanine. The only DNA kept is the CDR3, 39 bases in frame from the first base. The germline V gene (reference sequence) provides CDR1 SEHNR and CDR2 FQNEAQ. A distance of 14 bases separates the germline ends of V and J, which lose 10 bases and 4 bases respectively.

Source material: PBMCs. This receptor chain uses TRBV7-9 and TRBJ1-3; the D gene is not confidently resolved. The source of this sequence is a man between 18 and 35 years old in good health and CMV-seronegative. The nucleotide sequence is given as TGTGCCACTGGAGCATCCGAGGGAAACACCATATATTTT. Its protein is CATGASEGNTIYF.